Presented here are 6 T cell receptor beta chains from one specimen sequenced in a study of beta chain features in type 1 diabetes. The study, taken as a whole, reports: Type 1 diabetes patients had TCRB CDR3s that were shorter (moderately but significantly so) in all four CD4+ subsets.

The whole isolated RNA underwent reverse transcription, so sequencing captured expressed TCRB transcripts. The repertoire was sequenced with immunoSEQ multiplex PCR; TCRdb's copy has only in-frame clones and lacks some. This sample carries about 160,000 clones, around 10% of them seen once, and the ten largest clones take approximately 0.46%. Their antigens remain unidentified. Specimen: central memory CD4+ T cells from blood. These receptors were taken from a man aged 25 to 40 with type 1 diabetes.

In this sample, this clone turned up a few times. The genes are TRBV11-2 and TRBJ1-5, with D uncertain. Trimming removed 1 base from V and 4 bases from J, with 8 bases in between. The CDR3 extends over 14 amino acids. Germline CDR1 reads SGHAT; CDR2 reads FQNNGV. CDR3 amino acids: CASSLGFGNQPQHF. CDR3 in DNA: TGTGCCAGCAGCTTAGGTTTCGGTAATCAGCCCCAGCATTTT.

CDR3 DNA sequence: TGTGCCAGCAGCACCCGCGGCACAGGGAACGAGCAGTACTTC. This sequence encodes CASSTRGTGNEQYF. The rearrangement links TRBV7-9 to TRBJ2-7; TRBD1 might be the D (6 bases). The CDR3 totals 14 residues. Deletions cut 5 bases from V and 5 bases from J, with 16 bases between. Germline V gene lookup returns CDR1 SEHNR and CDR2 FQNEAQ (reference sequence).

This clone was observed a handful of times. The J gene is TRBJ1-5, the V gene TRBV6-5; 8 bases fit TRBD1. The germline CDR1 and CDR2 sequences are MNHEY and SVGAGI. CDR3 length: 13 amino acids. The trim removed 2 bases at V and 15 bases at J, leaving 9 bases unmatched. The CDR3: CASSYEQGASAHF. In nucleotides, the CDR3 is TGTGCCAGCAGTTACGAGCAGGGGGCGAGTGCGCATTTT.

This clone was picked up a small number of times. The CDR3 DNA reads as TGCGCCAGCAGTCAGCTACTTCCTACAGGGAATTCGAATGAGCAGTTCTTC. Protein: CASSQLLPTGNSNEQFF. This chain connects TRBV23-1 to TRBJ2-1; possibly TRBD1 for D (6 bases). TRBV23-1 is sorted into the ORF group, with uncertain function. Between the trimmed V and J ends, which lost 3 bases and 7 bases, there was a span of 22 bases. The CDR3 has 17 amino acids.

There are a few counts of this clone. This CDR3 is CASSLGTMDYEQYF. CDR3 sequence (DNA): TGTGCCAGCAGCTTGGGCACCATGGACTACGAGCAGTACTTC. The chain uses TRBV11-3 and TRBJ2-7, with D unresolved. Trimming cost V 3 bases and J 3 bases, with 12 bases left between them. The CDR3 consists of 14 residues. CDR1 is SGHNT and CDR2 is YENEEA in the germline V gene.

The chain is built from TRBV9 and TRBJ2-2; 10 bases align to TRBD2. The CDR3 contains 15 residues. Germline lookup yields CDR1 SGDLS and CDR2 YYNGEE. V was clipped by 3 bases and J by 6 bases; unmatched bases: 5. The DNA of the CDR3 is TGTGCCAGCAGCGCTCTAGCGGGAGACTCCGGGGAGCTGTTTTTT. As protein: CASSALAGDSGELFF.